A selection of T cell receptor beta chains follows, all from one sample in a study of early T cells in non-severe SARS-CoV-2 infection. TCRdb itself ran the 5' RACE reads through MiXCR, one entry per CDR3 protein. Of about 97,000 distinct CDR3 sequences listed, about an eighth are singletons. The sequencing input was whole blood. These receptors all stem from an adult who was a healthcare worker with PCR-confirmed SARS-CoV-2 infection or an uninfected control (not recorded which). Each CDR3 is given with its conserved first and last residue. The D gene is left open where the match is weak. Size is stated for part of the rows, as once, few or many counts, or as a class when the clone is expanded.

v_gene	abundance	d_gene	j_gene	CDR3aa	CDR3nt
TRBV7-6	few	.	TRBJ2-2	CASSLEVAGGGELFF	TGTGCCAGCAGCTTAGAAGTCGCGGGCGGCGGGGAGCTGTTTTTT
TRBV5-1	many	.	TRBJ2-1	CASSNDDGGSYNEQFF	TGCGCCAGCAGCAACGACGACGGGGGCTCCTACAATGAGCAGTTCTTC
TRBV20-1	many	.	TRBJ2-1	CSASFRNSYNEQFF	TGCAGTGCTAGCTTTCGAAACTCCTACAATGAGCAGTTCTTC
TRBV12-3/TRBV12-4	many	TRBD1	TRBJ2-1	CASSRMGQGGNEQFF	TGTGCCAGCAGCCGGATGGGACAGGGGGGTAATGAGCAGTTCTTC
TRBV7-2	few	.	TRBJ2-1	CASSAANMGRNEQFF	TGTGCCAGCAGCGCCGCCAACATGGGGAGGAATGAGCAGTTCTTC
TRBV20-1	.	.	TRBJ1-5	CSARVDQNQPQHF	TGCAGTGCTAGGGTAGATCAGAATCAGCCCCAGCATTTT
TRBV5-4	.	.	TRBJ2-3	CASSLAEGLGDTQYF	TGTGCCAGCAGCTTGGCGGAGGGGTTGGGAGATACGCAGTATTTT
TRBV18	few	TRBD1	TRBJ1-1	CASSATGMAGTEAFF	TGTGCCAGCTCAGCGACAGGGATGGCGGGCACTGAAGCTTTCTTT
TRBV11-2	many	.	TRBJ2-3	CASSLTPGDTQYF	TGTGCCAGCAGCTTAACGCCCGGGGATACGCAGTATTTT
TRBV6-5	.	.	TRBJ2-5	CASNQPGGPQETQYF	TGTGCCAGCAACCAACCAGGGGGGCCGCAAGAGACCCAGTACTTC
TRBV28	few	TRBD2	TRBJ2-7	CASKPRGASGNEQYF	TGTGCCAGCAAACCTCGTGGGGCTAGCGGGAACGAGCAGTACTTC
TRBV20-1	.	TRBD2	TRBJ2-3	CSARDYQRTDTQYF	TGCAGTGCGAGGGACTACCAAAGAACAGATACGCAGTATTTT